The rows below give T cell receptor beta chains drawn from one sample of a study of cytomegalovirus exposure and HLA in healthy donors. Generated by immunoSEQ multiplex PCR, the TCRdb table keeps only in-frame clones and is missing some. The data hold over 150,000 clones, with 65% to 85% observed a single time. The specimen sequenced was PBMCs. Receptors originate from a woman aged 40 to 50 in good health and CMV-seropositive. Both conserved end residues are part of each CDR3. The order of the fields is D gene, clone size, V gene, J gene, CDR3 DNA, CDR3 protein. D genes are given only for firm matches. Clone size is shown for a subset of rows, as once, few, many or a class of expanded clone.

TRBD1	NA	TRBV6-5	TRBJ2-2	TGTGCCACGAAAACTCAGGGGGCTGGGACCGGGGAGCTGTTTTTT	CATKTQGAGTGELFF
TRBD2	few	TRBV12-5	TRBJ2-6	TGTGCTAGTGCCCTAGGACTAGCGGGAGCCAACGTCCTGACTTTC	CASALGLAGANVLTF
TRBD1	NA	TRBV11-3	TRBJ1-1	TGTGCCAGCAGCATTGGGGACAGGGAAACTGAAGCTTTCTTT	CASSIGDRETEAFF
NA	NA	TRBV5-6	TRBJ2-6	TGTGCCAGCAGCCTTGGACAGACATACTCTGGGGCCAACGTCCTGACTTTC	CASSLGQTYSGANVLTF
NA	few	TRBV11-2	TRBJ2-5	TGTGCCAGCAGCGCAGGAAGACGCACCCTCCAAGAGACCCAGTACTTC	CASSAGRRTLQETQYF
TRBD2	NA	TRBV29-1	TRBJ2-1	TGCAGCGTTAGACTAGCGGGAGGCCTCCGGAGCGATGAGCAGTTCTTC	CSVRLAGGLRSDEQFF
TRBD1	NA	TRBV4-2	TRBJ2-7	TGTGCCAGCAGCCTCAACGCAGGGGGCCCAAAGTCCTACGAGCAGTACTTC	CASSLNAGGPKSYEQYF
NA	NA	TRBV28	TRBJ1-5	TGTGCCAGCAGCCGAAGGGGGAATCAGCCCCAGCATTTT	CASSRRGNQPQHF
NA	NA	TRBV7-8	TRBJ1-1	TGTGCCAGCAGCTTTTTGAGTTTCATGAACACTGAAGCTTTCTTT	CASSFLSFMNTEAFF
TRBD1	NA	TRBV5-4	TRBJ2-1	TGTGCGAGCCGGGACAGCACCTACAATGAGCAGTTCTTC	CASRDSTYNEQFF
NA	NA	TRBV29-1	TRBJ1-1	TGCAGCGTTTCCCCTTTAAACACTGAAGCTTTCTTT	CSVSPLNTEAFF
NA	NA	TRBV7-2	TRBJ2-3	TGTGCCAGCAGACTAGCAGGCACAGATACGCAGTATTTT	CASRLAGTDTQYF
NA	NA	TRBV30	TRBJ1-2	TGTGCCTGGAGAGTGGGCGGGAGTAACTATGGCTACACCTTC	CAWRVGGSNYGYTF
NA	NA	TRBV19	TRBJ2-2	TGTGCCAGTAGTATAGCAGAGAACACCGGGGAGCTGTTTTTT	CASSIAENTGELFF
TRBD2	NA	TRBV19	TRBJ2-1	TGTGCCAGCCTGCAGCGGGAGAATGGAAATGAGCAGTTCTTC	CASLQRENGNEQFF
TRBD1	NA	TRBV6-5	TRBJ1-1	TGTGCCAGCAGTTTGGGACAGGGAGTCCCGAACACTGAAGCTTTCTTT	CASSLGQGVPNTEAFF
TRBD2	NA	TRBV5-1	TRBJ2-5	TGCGCCAGCAGACCCGGACTAGCAGGGGAGACCCAGTACTTC	CASRPGLAGETQYF
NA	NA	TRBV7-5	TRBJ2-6	TGTGCCAGAAGCTTTAACCGGGAAATTTGGATGGAAGGGGCCAACGTCCTGACTTTC	CARSFNREIWMEGANVLTF
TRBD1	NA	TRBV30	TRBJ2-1	TGTGCCTGCAAACGTCCGGGACAGGTCAATGAGCAGTTCTTC	CACKRPGQVNEQFF
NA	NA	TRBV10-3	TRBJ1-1	TGTGCCATCAGGGGGAGGGGGATGAACACTGAAGCTTTCTTT	CAIRGRGMNTEAFF
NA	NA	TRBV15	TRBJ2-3	TGTGCCACCAGCAGAGATAGATGGCAGGACACAGATACGCAGTATTTT	CATSRDRWQDTDTQYF
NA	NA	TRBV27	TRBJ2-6	TGTGCCAGCAGACAGAACGCCGTCTCTGGGGCCAACGTCCTGACTTTC	CASRQNAVSGANVLTF
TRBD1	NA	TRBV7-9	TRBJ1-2	TGTGCCAGCTCCCTCAGGGGGCTTGGCTACACCTTC	CASSLRGLGYTF
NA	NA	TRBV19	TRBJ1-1	TGTGCCAGTAGTATGATGGTTCTAACTGAAGCTTTCTTT	CASSMMVLTEAFF
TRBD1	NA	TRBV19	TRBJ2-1	TGTGCCAGTAGTCCAGATAGGGGGCTAATCAATGAGCAGTTCTTC	CASSPDRGLINEQFF
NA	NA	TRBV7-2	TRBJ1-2	TGTGCCAGCAGCTTAGTAGAATCAGGGGGCTACACCTTC	CASSLVESGGYTF